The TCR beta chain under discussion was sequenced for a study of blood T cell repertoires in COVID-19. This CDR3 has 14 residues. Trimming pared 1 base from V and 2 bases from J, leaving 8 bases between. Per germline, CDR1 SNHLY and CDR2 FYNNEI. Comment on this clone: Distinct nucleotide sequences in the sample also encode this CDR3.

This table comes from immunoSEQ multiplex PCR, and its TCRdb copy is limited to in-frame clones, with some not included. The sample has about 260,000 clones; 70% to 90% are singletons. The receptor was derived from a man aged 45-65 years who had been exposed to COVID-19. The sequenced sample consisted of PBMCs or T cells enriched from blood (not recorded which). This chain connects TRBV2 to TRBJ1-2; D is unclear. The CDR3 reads CASSEGRSNYGYTF. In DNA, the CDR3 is TGTGCCAGCAGTGAAGGGCGGAGCAACTATGGCTACACCTTC.